Below, 27 T cell receptor beta chains from the same sample are listed, as sequenced in a study of cytomegalovirus exposure and HLA in healthy donors. Primers for the PCR totalled 60 Vbeta and 13 Jbeta. This table comes from immunoSEQ multiplex PCR, and its TCRdb copy is limited to in-frame clones, with some not included. The sample records around 100,000 clones, roughly 70% being singletons. Sequences were obtained from PBMCs. All receptors come from a woman aged 18-29 years in good health and CMV-seropositive.

The J gene is TRBJ2-2, the V gene TRBV15, with a tentative D call TRBD2 (5 bases). V was trimmed by 1 base and J by 2 bases, leaving 11 bases between them. The V gene's germline CDR1 is LNHNV and CDR2 YYDKDF (reference sequence). The CDR3 contains 16 residues. The CDR3 loop is CATSRAGSANTGELFF. In DNA form, the CDR3 reads TGTGCCACCAGCAGAGCGGGAAGCGCTAACACCGGGGAGCTGTTTTTT.

V and J are TRBV6-4 and TRBJ2-1, with 7 bases aligning to TRBD1. Germline loops: CDR1 MRHNA, CDR2 SNTAGT. The CDR3 totals 14 residues. After removal of 4 bases from V and 6 bases from J, the junction contained 6 bases not matched to a gene. Here the CDR3 reads CASSVGQDLNEQFF. CDR3 bases: TGTGCCAGCAGTGTCGGACAGGATCTCAATGAGCAGTTCTTC.

The chain has TRBV6-1 and TRBJ2-1; 10 bases line up with TRBD2. The CDR3 has 13 amino acids. After removal of 7 bases from V and 12 bases from J, the junction contained 9 bases not matched to a gene. The germline V gene encodes CDR1 MNHNS and CDR2 SASEGT. CDR3 DNA sequence: TGTGCCAGCAATAGAGCGGGAGGGTATTGGCAGTTCTTC. Its protein product is CASNRAGGYWQFF.

The sample holds one count of this clone. The V and J genes are TRBV29-1 and TRBJ2-3, with 7 bases fitting TRBD1. The CDR3 is 16 amino acids. Germline CDR1 is SQVTM and CDR2 is ANQGSEA. V shed 1 base and J 5 bases; nucleotides not matched to a gene: 12. The CDR3, as DNA: TGCAGCGTTGAAGGGCATAGTGACAGGGAATTAGATACGCAGTATTTT. Its translation is CSVEGHSDRELDTQYF.

This rearrangement joins TRBV9 to TRBJ2-1; 11 bases align to TRBD2. Looked up from germline, CDR1 is SGDLS and CDR2 is YYNGEE. The CDR3 spans 17 residues. Losses at the gene ends were 2 bases for V and 5 bases for J; bases not matched to a gene: 9. CDR3 sequence (DNA): TGTGCCAGCAGCGTCGGCGTAGCGGGAGGGCCCGACAATGAGCAGTTCTTC. It encodes CASSVGVAGGPDNEQFF.

The chain carries TRBV11-2 and TRBJ2-7; D unclear. V gave up 2 bases and J gave up 6 bases, with 8 bases separating them. The CDR3 is 12 residues long. In germline, CDR1 is SGHAT, CDR2 FQNNGV. The CDR3 sequence is CASSLSGFEQYF. CDR3 DNA: TGTGCCAGCAGCTTATCCGGGTTCGAGCAGTACTTC.

The V call is TRBV7-9, the J call TRBJ2-1, with TRBD2 identical over 13 bases. With 5 bases clipped from V and 8 bases from J, the junction kept 6 bases outside the gene matches. This CDR3 comprises 15 residues. Germline-derived CDR1 and CDR2 are SEHNR and FQNEAQ (reference sequence). The CDR3 DNA follows: TGTGCCAGCAGCAACACTAGCGGGAGGGCCTATGAGCAGTTCTTC. As protein: CASSNTSGRAYEQFF.

On this clone: The same CDR3 arises from other DNA sequences in this sample as well. CDR3 DNA sequence: TGCGCCAGCAGCTTAGCGGGGTGGGGGGATGAGCAGTTCTTC. Translated, it gives CASSLAGWGDEQFF. The rearrangement uses TRBV5-1 and TRBJ2-1, with 7 bases aligning to TRBD2. With V trimmed by 2 bases and J by 8 bases, 7 bases remained unmatched. The CDR3 is made up of 14 amino acids. Germline V gene sequence: CDR1 SGHRS, CDR2 YFSETQ.

The CDR3 coding sequence is TGTGCCAGCAGTTTAGAGGCAGGGCCCTACGAGCAGTACTTC. As protein: CASSLEAGPYEQYF. V gene TRBV27 combines with J gene TRBJ2-7; perhaps TRBD1 as D (5 bases). V gave up 2 bases and J gave up 2 bases, with 10 bases separating them. Per germline, CDR1 MNHEY and CDR2 SMNVEV (reference sequence). The length of the CDR3 is 14 residues.

This clone was recorded a few times. This chain connects TRBV4-1 to TRBJ1-1, with D perhaps TRBD1 (6 bases). The CDR3 consists of 16 residues. V shed 5 bases and J shed 4 bases, with 20 bases lying between them. CDR1 is MGHRA, CDR2 YSYEKL, per germline. The CDR3 sequence is CASSYPGAEAATEAFF. In nucleotides, the CDR3 is TGCGCCAGCAGCTACCCAGGGGCTGAGGCGGCCACTGAAGCTTTCTTT.

The gene calls are TRBV7-9 and TRBJ2-1; 11 bases are shared with TRBD2. The V and J ends lost 7 bases and 2 bases, in that order; junction bases with no gene match: 4. Germline-derived CDR1 and CDR2 are SEHNR and FQNEAQ (reference sequence). There are 15 residues in the CDR3. This chain's CDR3 is CASTGTSGAYNEQFF. The CDR3 coding sequence is TGTGCCAGCACCGGGACTAGCGGAGCCTACAATGAGCAGTTCTTC.

The rearrangement links TRBV18 to TRBJ2-7, with a possible D match to TRBD1 (5 bases). V lost 3 bases and J 0 bases, leaving 9 bases between the germline ends. Germline V gene sequence: CDR1 KGHSH, CDR2 LQKENI. CDR3 length: 14 amino acids. CDR3 residues: CASSPARDSYEQYF. The CDR3 bases are TGTGCCAGCTCACCGGCCAGGGACTCCTACGAGCAGTACTTC.

The chain combines TRBV27 with TRBJ2-1; D is uncertain. CDR1 and CDR2 (germline): MNHEY, SMNVEV (reference sequence). V dropped 6 bases and J dropped 1 base, with 16 bases sitting between them. The CDR3 covers 16 residues. This chain's CDR3 is CASSFGGSQSYNEQFF. DNA for the CDR3: TGTGCCAGCAGCTTCGGCGGATCTCAATCCTACAATGAGCAGTTCTTC.

The chain couples TRBV29-1 to TRBJ1-2, with D hard to call. Trimming removed 7 bases at V and 2 bases at J, with 8 bases between. The germline V gene encodes CDR1 SQVTM and CDR2 ANQGSEA. CDR3 length: 11 residues. The CDR3 protein is CSGAENYGYTF. The CDR3 region has the DNA TGCAGCGGGGCTGAAAACTATGGCTACACCTTC.

V is TRBV18 and J is TRBJ1-4; 9 nucleotides align to TRBD1. Germline trimming cut 5 bases from V and 8 bases from J; bases unmatched to any gene: 6. The CDR3 loop spans 14 amino acids. The V gene's germline CDR1 is KGHSH and CDR2 LQKENI. The DNA for the CDR3 is TGTGCCAGCTCATCCCGGACAGGGGACGAAAAACTGTTTTTT. As protein: CASSSRTGDEKLFF.

The chain carries TRBV19 and TRBJ1-2; D is unresolved. With 3 bases removed from V and 7 bases from J, the gap between germline ends came to 9 bases. The CDR3 has 12 amino acids. Germline-derived CDR1 and CDR2 are LNHDA and SQIVND (reference sequence). CDR3 sequence (DNA): TGTGCCAGTAGTATTCAGAGCGCTGGCTACACCTTC. Amino acid sequence: CASSIQSAGYTF.

V is TRBV7-9 and J is TRBJ2-7, with a weak D call TRBD1 (5 bases). The CDR3 covers 15 residues. The V end was cut by 4 bases, the J end by 0 bases, with 13 bases between. Germline V lookup: CDR1 SEHNR, CDR2 FQNEAQ (reference sequence). The CDR3 protein is CASSSGRESSYEQYF. CDR3 nucleotide sequence: TGTGCCAGCAGCTCAGGCAGGGAAAGCTCCTACGAGCAGTACTTC.

About this clone: One end of the junction varies from germline; a read error may be responsible. The chain is built from TRBV28 and TRBJ2-7; D gene uncertain. This CDR3 spans 13 amino acids. Germline CDR1 is MDHEN and CDR2 is SYDVKM. In DNA, the CDR3 is TGTGCCAGCAGTTTATCAGGCTCCCACGAGCAGTACTTC. Protein sequence: CASSLSGSHEQYF.

This clone was counted between two and nine times. The rearrangement uses TRBV6-1 and TRBJ1-1; D might be TRBD1 (6 bases). Germline V CDR1 and CDR2: MNHNS, SASEGT. This CDR3 comprises 14 residues. Trimming took off 5 bases at V and 4 bases at J, with 14 bases between the two ends. The CDR3, as DNA: TGTGCCAGCAGTTTGGACAGAAGGTCCACTGAAGCTTTCTTT. Its translation is CASSLDRRSTEAFF.

The chain recombines TRBV19 with TRBJ2-1; no clear D. Germline loops: CDR1 LNHDA, CDR2 SQIVND (reference sequence). The germline V and J ends were trimmed by 3 bases and 4 bases, with 13 bases remaining between them. This CDR3 contains 15 residues. The CDR3 region is CASSILPKHYNEQFF. The CDR3 nucleotides are TGTGCCAGTAGTATTCTCCCCAAACATTACAATGAGCAGTTCTTC.

The rearrangement links TRBV4-1 to TRBJ1-2, with 9 bases identical to TRBD1. This CDR3 contains 17 residues. The J segment lost 5 bases and the V segment lost 0 bases, leaving 10 bases of the junction unmatched. Germline CDR1 MGHRA, CDR2 YSYEKL. The chain's CDR3 is CASSQDQQGAPYYGYTF. CDR3 nucleotides: TGCGCCAGCAGCCAAGATCAACAGGGGGCGCCGTATTATGGCTACACCTTC.

The chain employs TRBV27 and TRBJ2-1; D perhaps matches TRBD2 (5 bases). Deletions cut 5 bases from V and 7 bases from J, with 21 bases between. This CDR3 region has 16 residues. The germline CDR1 and CDR2 sequences are MNHEY and SMNVEV (reference sequence). Written as DNA, the CDR3 is TGTGCCAGCAGTCCAAACGTGGCGGGTCGGAGGAATGAGCAGTTCTTC. Its translation is CASSPNVAGRRNEQFF.

The rearrangement joins TRBV5-4 to TRBJ2-7; 7 positions match TRBD1. The CDR3 loop spans 15 amino acids. The junction had 7 bases not matched to a gene; V was cut back by 3 bases and J by 1 base. Germline V gene sequence: CDR1 SGHNT, CDR2 YYREEE (reference sequence). CDR3 residues: CASSYDRALSYEQYF. Here the CDR3 DNA reads TGTGCCAGCAGCTACGACAGGGCCTTATCCTACGAGCAGTACTTC.

The CDR3 sequence is CATSSLGTSGIGGETQYF. The CDR3 DNA follows: TGTGCCACCAGCTCCCTCGGGACTAGCGGGATAGGCGGAGAGACCCAGTACTTC. J is TRBJ2-5 and V is TRBV15; 13 nucleotides align to TRBD2. J gave up 4 bases and V 5 bases, and 13 bases lay outside the gene matches. The CDR3 sequence is 18 residues long. The V gene's germline CDR1 is LNHNV and CDR2 YYDKDF (reference sequence).

This chain links TRBV5-1 with TRBJ2-2; 11 nucleotides agree with TRBD1. V lost 6 bases and J lost 5; bases outside the gene matches: 6. CDR3 length: 15 residues. The V gene's germline CDR1 is SGHRS and CDR2 YFSETQ. The CDR3 spells CASTSGTGGTGELFF. CDR3 nucleotide sequence: TGCGCCAGCACCTCCGGGACAGGGGGAACCGGGGAGCTGTTTTTT.

The gene calls are TRBV28 and TRBJ2-1; D remains unclear. Per germline, CDR1 MDHEN and CDR2 SYDVKM. This CDR3 has 12 residues. Trimming removed 3 bases at V and 7 bases at J, with 7 bases between. CDR3 loop: CASSFPGNEQFF. The CDR3 region has the DNA TGTGCCAGCAGTTTCCCCGGGAATGAGCAGTTCTTC. Supplemented by reference TRBV28 and TRBJ2-1, the full variable domain reads DVKVTQSSRYLVKRTGEKVFLECVQDMDHENMFWYRQDPGLGLRLIYFSYDVKMKEKGDIPEGYSVSREKKERFSLILESASTNQTSMYLCASSFPGNEQFFGPGTRLTVL.

This clone appeared a few times. This sequence joins TRBV21-1 and TRBJ1-2; the table's D call, TRBD1, has no DNA check behind it. TRBV21-1 counts as a pseudogene. The CDR3 totals 15 residues. The CDR3: CASSTSNRHPYGYTF. In DNA, the CDR3 is TGTGCCAGCAGCACTTCAAACAGGCATCCCTATGGCTACACCTTC.